This T cell receptor beta chain was captured in a study of blood T cell repertoires in COVID-19. Study-wide background: Samples representing acute and convalescent COVID-19 were sourced from the United States, Italy and Spain.

The table came from immunoSEQ multiplex PCR; TCRdb's copy has only in-frame clones and leaves some out. The data show over 85,000 clones, roughly 84% seen once. Per germline, CDR1 MNHEY and CDR2 SMNVEV (reference sequence). The CDR3 consists of 13 residues. The ends were cut back, 10 bases at V and 4 bases at J, with 16 bases in the middle. Input material: peripheral blood. The chain has TRBV27 and TRBJ1-2; possible D gene TRBD1, 5 bases. The TCR was taken from a woman aged 80 or over with acute or convalescent COVID-19. The CDR3 bases are TGTGCCACCGACAGCCACACGCCCTATGGCTACACCTTC. It codes for CATDSHTPYGYTF.